This T cell receptor beta chain was captured by sequencing in a study of preoperative IRX-2 immunotherapy in early breast cancer. Profiled with immunoSEQ multiplex PCR; TCRdb holds only in-frame clones, not every one. The profile shows around 60,000 clones, roughly 95% of them singletons. This sample's treatment: preoperative locoregional IRX-2 cytokine immunotherapy. This CDR3 spans 16 amino acids. Germline lookup yields CDR1 LNHDA and CDR2 SQIVND (reference sequence). The V end was cut by 3 bases, the J end by 3 bases, with 15 bases between. The sequence derives from a human donor with breast cancer. This material was collected from a patient treated with IRX-2 immunotherapy. This chain uses TRBV19 with TRBJ1-5; D unresolved. This CDR3 is CASSMRFGSFNQPQHF. As DNA, the CDR3 is TGTGCCAGTAGTATGCGTTTCGGAAGCTTCAATCAGCCCCAGCATTTT.